This TCR beta chain was recovered during a study of blood T cell repertoires in COVID-19. Study-wide context: From T cells, B-cell-depleted T cells, or PBMCs came the material, which was cDNA or gDNA.

The germline CDR1 and CDR2 sequences are LNHDA and SQIVND (reference sequence). This CDR3 contains 13 residues. V shed 2 bases, J shed 6 bases, and the junction held 1 base outside the gene matches. Some clones are missing from TCRdb's copy, which holds only in-frame ones; the method was immunoSEQ multiplex PCR. The repertoire holds 290,000 or so clones, with roughly 87% as singletons. V usage is TRBV19 and J usage is TRBJ2-1; 7 positions agree with TRBD1. The clonotype originates from a man between 18 and 35 years old with active or convalescent COVID-19. Source material: peripheral blood. The CDR3 reads CASSIHRGNEQFF. The DNA of the CDR3 is TGTGCCAGTAGTATACACAGGGGCAATGAGCAGTTCTTC.